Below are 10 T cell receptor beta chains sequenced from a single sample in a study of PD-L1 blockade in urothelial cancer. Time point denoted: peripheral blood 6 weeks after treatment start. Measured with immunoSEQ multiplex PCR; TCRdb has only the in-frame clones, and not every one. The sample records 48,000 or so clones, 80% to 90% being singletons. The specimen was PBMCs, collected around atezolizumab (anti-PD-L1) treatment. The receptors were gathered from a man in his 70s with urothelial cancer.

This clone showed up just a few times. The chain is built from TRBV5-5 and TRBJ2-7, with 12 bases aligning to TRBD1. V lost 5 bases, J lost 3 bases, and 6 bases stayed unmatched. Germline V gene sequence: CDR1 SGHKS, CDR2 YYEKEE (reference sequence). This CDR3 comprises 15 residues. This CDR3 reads CASRTGTGGFYEQYF. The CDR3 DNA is TGTGCCAGCAGAACCGGGACAGGGGGCTTCTACGAGCAGTACTTC.

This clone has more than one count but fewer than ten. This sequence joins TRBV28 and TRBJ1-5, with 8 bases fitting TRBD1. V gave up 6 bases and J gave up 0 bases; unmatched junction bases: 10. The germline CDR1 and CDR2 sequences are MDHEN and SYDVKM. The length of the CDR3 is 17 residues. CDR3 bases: TGTGCCAGCAGCCGCCGGGACAGGTTTTATAGCAATCAGCCCCAGCATTTT. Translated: CASSRRDRFYSNQPQHF.

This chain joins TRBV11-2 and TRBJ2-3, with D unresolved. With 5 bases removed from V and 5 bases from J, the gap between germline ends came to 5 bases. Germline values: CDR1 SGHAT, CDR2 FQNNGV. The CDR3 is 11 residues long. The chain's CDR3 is CASSKQDTQYF. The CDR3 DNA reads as TGTGCCAGCAGCAAGCAAGATACGCAGTATTTT.

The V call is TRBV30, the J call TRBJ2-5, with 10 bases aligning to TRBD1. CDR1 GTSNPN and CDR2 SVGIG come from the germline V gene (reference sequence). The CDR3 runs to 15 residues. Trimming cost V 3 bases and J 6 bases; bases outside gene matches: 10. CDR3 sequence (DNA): TGTGCCTGGAGCTTGTGGGGGACAGGGGCCAAGACCCAGTACTTC. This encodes CAWSLWGTGAKTQYF.

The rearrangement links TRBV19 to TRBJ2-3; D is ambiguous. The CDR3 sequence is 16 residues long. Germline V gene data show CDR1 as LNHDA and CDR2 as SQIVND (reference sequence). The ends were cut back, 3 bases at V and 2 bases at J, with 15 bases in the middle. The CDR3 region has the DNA TGTGCCAGTAGTATTCTGGCAGTTACAGCCACAGATACGCAGTATTTT. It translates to CASSILAVTATDTQYF.

Written as DNA, the CDR3 is TGTGCCTGGAGTCGCGGGATCCCTCTTAGCACAGATACGCAGTATTTT. It encodes CAWSRGIPLSTDTQYF. This chain joins TRBV30 and TRBJ2-3, with D tentatively TRBD2 (6 bases). The CDR3 sequence is 16 residues long. Trimming stripped 2 bases from V and 0 bases from J, with 15 bases between. In germline, CDR1 is GTSNPN, CDR2 SVGIG (reference sequence).

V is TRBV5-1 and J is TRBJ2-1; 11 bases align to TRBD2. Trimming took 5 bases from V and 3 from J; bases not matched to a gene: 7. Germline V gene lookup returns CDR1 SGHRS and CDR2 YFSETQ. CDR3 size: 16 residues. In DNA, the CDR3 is TGCGCCAGCAGAGTAGGGACTAGCGGATTCTACAATGAGCAGTTCTTC. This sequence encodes CASRVGTSGFYNEQFF.

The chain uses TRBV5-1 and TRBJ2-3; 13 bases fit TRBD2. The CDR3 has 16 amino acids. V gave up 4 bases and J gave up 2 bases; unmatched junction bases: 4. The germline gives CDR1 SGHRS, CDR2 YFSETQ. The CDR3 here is CASSPGLAGTTDTQYF. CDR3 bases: TGCGCCAGCAGCCCGGGACTAGCGGGAACCACAGATACGCAGTATTTT.

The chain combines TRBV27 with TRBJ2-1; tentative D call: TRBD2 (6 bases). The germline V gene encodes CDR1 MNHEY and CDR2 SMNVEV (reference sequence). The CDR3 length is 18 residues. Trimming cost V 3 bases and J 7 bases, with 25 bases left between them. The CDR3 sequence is CASSFEGSGPSGGNEQFF. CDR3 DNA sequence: TGTGCCAGCAGTTTTGAAGGTAGCGGCCCCTCGGGCGGAAATGAGCAGTTCTTC.

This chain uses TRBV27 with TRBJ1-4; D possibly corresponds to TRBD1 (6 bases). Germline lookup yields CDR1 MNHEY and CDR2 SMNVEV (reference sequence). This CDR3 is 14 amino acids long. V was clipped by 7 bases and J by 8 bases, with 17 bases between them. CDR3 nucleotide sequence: TGTGCCAGCACTTCCGGGACAAGAGTAGAAAAACTGTTTTTT. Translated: CASTSGTRVEKLFF.